This is a list of T cell receptor beta chains from one sample in a study of cytomegalovirus exposure and HLA in healthy donors. Clones were sequenced by immunoSEQ multiplex PCR, and TCRdb holds only the in-frame ones, with some missing. In the table there are hundreds of thousands of clones, 60% to 80% of which are singletons. The sequencing input was PBMCs. The receptors were gathered from a male donor in good health and CMV-seronegative. Both conserved end residues are part of each CDR3. Fields, in order: CDR3 protein, CDR3 DNA, D gene, V gene, clone size, CDR3 length, J gene. A D gene is named only where the DNA matches it firmly. Size is stated for part of the rows, as once, few or many counts, or as a class when the clone is expanded.

cdr3_aa: CASSPVMAAVYEQYF
cdr3_nt: TGTGCCAGCTCACCAGTCATGGCGGCCGTCTACGAGCAGTACTTC
d_call: -
v_call: TRBV18
clone_size: -
cdr3_length: 15
j_call: TRBJ2-7

cdr3_aa: CASSLQNTGELFF
cdr3_nt: TGCGCCAGCAGCTTGCAGAACACCGGGGAGCTGTTTTTT
d_call: -
v_call: TRBV5-1
clone_size: -
cdr3_length: 13
j_call: TRBJ2-2

cdr3_aa: CASSFLAGSSYEQYF
cdr3_nt: TGTGCCAGCAGTTTCCTAGCGGGGAGCTCCTACGAGCAGTACTTC
d_call: TRBD2
v_call: TRBV27
clone_size: -
cdr3_length: 15
j_call: TRBJ2-7

cdr3_aa: CASGSQRQGSYEQYF
cdr3_nt: TGTGCCAGCGGATCCCAGAGACAGGGATCCTACGAGCAGTACTTC
d_call: TRBD1
v_call: TRBV6-5
clone_size: -
cdr3_length: 15
j_call: TRBJ2-7

cdr3_aa: CASSSRDRGYEQYF
cdr3_nt: TGTGCCAGCAGCAGCCGGGACAGGGGTTACGAGCAGTACTTC
d_call: TRBD1
v_call: TRBV6-5
clone_size: -
cdr3_length: 14
j_call: TRBJ2-7

cdr3_aa: CASSIRGSYNEQFF
cdr3_nt: TGTGCCAGCAGCATCAGGGGCTCCTACAATGAGCAGTTCTTC
d_call: -
v_call: TRBV6-1
clone_size: -
cdr3_length: 14
j_call: TRBJ2-1

cdr3_aa: CASSGGIFSGRQETQYF
cdr3_nt: TGTGCCAGCAGCGGGGGGATCTTTAGCGGGCGTCAAGAGACCCAGTACTTC
d_call: TRBD2
v_call: TRBV9
clone_size: -
cdr3_length: 17
j_call: TRBJ2-5

cdr3_aa: CASSQGGGLGETQYF
cdr3_nt: TGTGCCAGTAGTCAAGGTGGGGGCCTGGGAGAGACCCAGTACTTC
d_call: -
v_call: TRBV19
clone_size: few
cdr3_length: 15
j_call: TRBJ2-5

cdr3_aa: CASSSGQHTEAFF
cdr3_nt: TGTGCCAGCAGCTCGGGACAGCACACTGAAGCTTTCTTT
d_call: TRBD1
v_call: TRBV5-6
clone_size: few
cdr3_length: 13
j_call: TRBJ1-1

cdr3_aa: CASSQGRPGGRLGTEAFF
cdr3_nt: TGCGCCAGCAGCCAAGGGCGTCCGGGGGGGCGATTGGGGACTGAAGCTTTCTTT
d_call: -
v_call: TRBV4-1
clone_size: few
cdr3_length: 18
j_call: TRBJ1-1

cdr3_aa: CATTNTRPGRQSNYGYTF
cdr3_nt: TGTGCCACCACTAATACTCGGCCAGGGAGGCAGAGTAACTATGGCTACACCTTC
d_call: -
v_call: TRBV15
clone_size: -
cdr3_length: 18
j_call: TRBJ1-2